Listed below are T cell receptor beta chains from one sample, sequenced in a study of T cells in tuberculosis. The protocol was immunoSEQ multiplex PCR, while the TCRdb copy is restricted to in-frame clones and leaves out a portion. The table has around 45,000 clones, approximately 94% seen once; the top ten hold under 2%. Sequenced input: PBMCs. The receptors were gathered from a donor aged 10 to 29 with latent tuberculosis or without tuberculosis infection. Some clones in this sample may be carry-over from other donors' samples. Each CDR3 is given with its conserved first and last residue. Each record gives: J gene, D gene, clone size, V gene, CDR3 protein, CDR3 DNA. D genes are given only for firm matches. Rows give clone size only sometimes, using once, few, many, or a class for an expanded clone.

TRBJ2-7	TRBD2	once	TRBV28	CASSLAGGPYEQYF	TGTGCCAGCAGTCTAGCGGGAGGACCCTACGAGCAGTACTTC
TRBJ2-1	.	.	TRBV28	CASSFRAGYNEQFF	TGTGCCAGCAGTTTTCGAGCTGGCTACAATGAGCAGTTCTTC
TRBJ1-1	.	.	TRBV11-2	CASSDEGEAYPEAFF	TGTGCCAGCAGCGACGAAGGAGAAGCCTATCCTGAAGCTTTCTTT
TRBJ1-2	.	.	TRBV10-2	CASSESGQNYGYTF	TGCGCCAGCAGTGAGAGTGGGCAGAACTATGGCTACACCTTC
TRBJ1-5	.	.	TRBV7-9	CASSQTRNQPQHF	TGTGCCAGCAGCCAAACAAGAAATCAGCCCCAGCATTTT
TRBJ2-2	TRBD1	.	TRBV30	CAWSVRRTGGTGELFF	TGTGCCTGGAGTGTACGTCGGACAGGGGGCACCGGGGAGCTGTTTTTT
TRBJ1-1	TRBD1	.	TRBV10-3	CATLSNTGGKIQRTEAFF	TGTGCCACCCTTTCAAATACAGGGGGCAAGATTCAGCGTACTGAAGCTTTCTTT
TRBJ2-3	TRBD2	.	TRBV10-1	CASSELAGVEDTQYF	TGCGCCAGCAGTGAGCTAGCGGGAGTAGAAGATACGCAGTATTTT
TRBJ2-5	TRBD1	.	TRBV5-1	CASSPGRGRETQYF	TGCGCCAGCAGCCCGGGCAGGGGGCGAGAGACCCAGTACTTC
TRBJ1-2	.	.	TRBV28	CASSLMGQRDYTF	TGTGCCAGCAGTTTAATGGGTCAGCGCGACTACACCTTC
TRBJ2-1	.	.	TRBV19	CASSIRDEQFF	TGTGCCAGTAGTATCCGTGATGAGCAGTTCTTC
TRBJ2-5	.	.	TRBV7-2	CASSFGGTPADQYF	TGTGCCAGCAGCTTTGGGGGGACCCCCGCGGACCAGTACTTC
TRBJ1-5	.	.	TRBV19	CASSFGTPLSNQPQHF	TGTGCCAGTAGTTTTGGGACACCCCTTAGCAATCAGCCCCAGCATTTT